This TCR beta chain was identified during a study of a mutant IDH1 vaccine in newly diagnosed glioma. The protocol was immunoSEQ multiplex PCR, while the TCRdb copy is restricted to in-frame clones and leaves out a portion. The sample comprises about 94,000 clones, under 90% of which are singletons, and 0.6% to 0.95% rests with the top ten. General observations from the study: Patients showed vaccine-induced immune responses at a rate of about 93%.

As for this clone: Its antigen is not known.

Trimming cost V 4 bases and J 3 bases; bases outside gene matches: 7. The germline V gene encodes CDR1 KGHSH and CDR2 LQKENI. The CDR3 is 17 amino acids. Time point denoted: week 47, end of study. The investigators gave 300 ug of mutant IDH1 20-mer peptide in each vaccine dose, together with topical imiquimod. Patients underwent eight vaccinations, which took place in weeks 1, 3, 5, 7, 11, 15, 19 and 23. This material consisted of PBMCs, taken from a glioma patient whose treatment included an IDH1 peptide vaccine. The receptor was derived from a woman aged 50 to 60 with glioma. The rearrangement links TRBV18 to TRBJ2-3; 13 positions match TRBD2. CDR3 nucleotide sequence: TGTGCCAGCTCACTTGGACTAGCGGGAGCAAGGACAGATACGCAGTATTTT. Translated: CASSLGLAGARTDTQYF.